This T cell receptor beta chain was identified during a study of blood T cells in healthy people across ages. The use of a sample-barcoded 5' primer and a J-beta primer mix characterized a second PCR of roughly 6 to 12 cycles. From the 5' RACE reads, TCRdb called clonotypes with MiXCR, one entry per CDR3 protein. Among about 640,000 distinct CDR3 sequences listed, approximately 59% were seen once. Study-wide findings and caveats: Greater diversity and more naive CD4+ cells were seen in long-lived donors than in aged donors. Naive and antigen-experienced cells were not separated, limiting conclusive comparison.

Healthy Caucasian individuals from Russia aged about 6 to 90 served as donors. The amount of total RNA extracted per sample was at least 6 micrograms. As concerns this clonotype: The antigen remains undetermined.

This clonotype was sampled from a man aged 60 to 75 in good health. The sample was blood.

The CDR3 DNA sequence: TGTGCCATCAGTGAGTCACAAGGGGTCAACTATGGCTACACCTTC. It codes for CAISESQGVNYGYTF. The V call is TRBV10-3, the J call TRBJ1-2, with D possibly being TRBD1 (5 bases). Per germline, CDR1 ENHRY and CDR2 SYGVKD. The CDR3 sequence is 15 residues long. The V gene lost 0 bases and the J gene lost 2 bases, with 10 bases spanning the gap.